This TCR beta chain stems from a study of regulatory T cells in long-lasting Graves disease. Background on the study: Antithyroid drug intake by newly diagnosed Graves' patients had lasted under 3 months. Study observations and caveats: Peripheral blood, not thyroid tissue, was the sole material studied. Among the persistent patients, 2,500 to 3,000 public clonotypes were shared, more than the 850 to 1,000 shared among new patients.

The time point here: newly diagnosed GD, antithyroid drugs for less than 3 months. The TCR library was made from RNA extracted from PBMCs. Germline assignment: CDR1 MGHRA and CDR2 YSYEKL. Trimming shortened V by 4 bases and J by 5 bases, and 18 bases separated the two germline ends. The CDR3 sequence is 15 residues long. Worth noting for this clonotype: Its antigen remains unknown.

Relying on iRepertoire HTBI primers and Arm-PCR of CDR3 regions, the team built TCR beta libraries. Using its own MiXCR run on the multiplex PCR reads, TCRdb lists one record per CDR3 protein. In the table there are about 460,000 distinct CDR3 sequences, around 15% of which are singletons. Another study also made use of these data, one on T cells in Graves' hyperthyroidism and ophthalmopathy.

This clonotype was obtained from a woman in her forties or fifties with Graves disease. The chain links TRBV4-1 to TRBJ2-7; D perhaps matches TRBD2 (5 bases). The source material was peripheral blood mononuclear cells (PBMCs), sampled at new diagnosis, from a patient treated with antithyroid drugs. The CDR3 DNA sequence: TGCGCCAGCAGCCCCACCCCGGGGTGGTCGGACGAGCAGTACTTC. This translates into CASSPTPGWSDEQYF.